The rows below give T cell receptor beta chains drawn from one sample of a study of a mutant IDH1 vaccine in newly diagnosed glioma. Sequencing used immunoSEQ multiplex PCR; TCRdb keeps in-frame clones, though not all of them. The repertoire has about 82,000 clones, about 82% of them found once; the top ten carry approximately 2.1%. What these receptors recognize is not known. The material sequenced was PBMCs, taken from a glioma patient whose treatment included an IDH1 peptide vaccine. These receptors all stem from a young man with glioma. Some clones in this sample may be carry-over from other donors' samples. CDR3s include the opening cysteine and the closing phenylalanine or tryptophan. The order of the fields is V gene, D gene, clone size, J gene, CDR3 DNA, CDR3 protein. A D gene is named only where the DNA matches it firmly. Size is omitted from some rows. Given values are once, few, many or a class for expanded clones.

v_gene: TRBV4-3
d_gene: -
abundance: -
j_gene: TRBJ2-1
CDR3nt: TGCGCCAGCAGCCAAGCAGAGAGCTCCTACAATGAGCAGTTCTTC
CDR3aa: CASSQAESSYNEQFF

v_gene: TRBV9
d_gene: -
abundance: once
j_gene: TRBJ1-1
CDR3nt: TGTGCCAGCAGCCCCCGGACGGAGAACACTGAAGCTTTCTTT
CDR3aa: CASSPRTENTEAFF

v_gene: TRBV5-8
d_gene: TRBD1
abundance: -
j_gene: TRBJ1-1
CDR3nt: TGTGCCAGCAGCCTCGGACAGGGTGATGAAGCTTTCTTT
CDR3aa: CASSLGQGDEAFF

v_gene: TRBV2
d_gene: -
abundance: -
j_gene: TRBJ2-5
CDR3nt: TGTGCCAGCAGTGCTCGGGGGGCCGTCTTATGGGAGACCCAGTACTTC
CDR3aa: CASSARGAVLWETQYF

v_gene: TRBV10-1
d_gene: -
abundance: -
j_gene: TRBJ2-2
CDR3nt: TGCGCCAGCAGCTCTGCCAAGTACACCGGGGAGCTGTTTTTT
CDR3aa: CASSSAKYTGELFF

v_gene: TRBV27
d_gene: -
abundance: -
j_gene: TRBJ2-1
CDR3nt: TGTGCCAGCAGTTTGGCGGGGCGCTACAATGAGCAGTTCTTC
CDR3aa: CASSLAGRYNEQFF

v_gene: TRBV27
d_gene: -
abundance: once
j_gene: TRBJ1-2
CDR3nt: TGTGCCAGCAGTGGCGCCCCAAGTCTCTTCTATGGCTACACCTTC
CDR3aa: CASSGAPSLFYGYTF

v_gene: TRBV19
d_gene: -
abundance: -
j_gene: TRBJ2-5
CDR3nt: TGTGCCAGTAGCGAGACAGAACAAGAGACCCAGTACTTC
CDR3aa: CASSETEQETQYF

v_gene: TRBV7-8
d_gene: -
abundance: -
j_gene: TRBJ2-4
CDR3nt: TGTGCCAGCAGCCCATTACGGGGACCGGGGGCCAAAAACATTCAGTACTTC
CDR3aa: CASSPLRGPGAKNIQYF

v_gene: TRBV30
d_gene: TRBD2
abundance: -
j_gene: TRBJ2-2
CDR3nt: TGTGCCTGGAGTGTGGCGGGACTACGATCCGGGGAGCTGTTTTTT
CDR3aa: CAWSVAGLRSGELFF

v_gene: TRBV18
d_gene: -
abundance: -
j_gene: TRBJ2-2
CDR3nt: TGTGCCAGCTCACCATATGGCACCGGGGAGCTGTTTTTT
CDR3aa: CASSPYGTGELFF

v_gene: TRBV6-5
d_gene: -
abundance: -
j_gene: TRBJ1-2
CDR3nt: TGTGCCAGCAGTTACTCGCAGGGGCTGAGTAGAGGCTACACCTTC
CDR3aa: CASSYSQGLSRGYTF

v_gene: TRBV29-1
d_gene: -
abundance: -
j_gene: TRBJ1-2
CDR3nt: TGCAGCGTTGAATCTCCGAGGGTGAGGGGCTACACCTTC
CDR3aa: CSVESPRVRGYTF

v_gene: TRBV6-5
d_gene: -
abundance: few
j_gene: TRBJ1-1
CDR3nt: TGTGCCAGCAGTCACAGGACGGTCGGGAACACTGAAGCTTTCTTT
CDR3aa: CASSHRTVGNTEAFF

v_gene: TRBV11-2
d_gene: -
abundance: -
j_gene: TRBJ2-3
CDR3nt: TGTGCCAGCAGCTGGGGCGCAGATACGCAGTATTTT
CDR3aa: CASSWGADTQYF

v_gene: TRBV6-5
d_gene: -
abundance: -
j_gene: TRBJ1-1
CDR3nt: TGTGCCAGCAGTGCTCCGGGGCTGAACACTGAAGCTTTCTTT
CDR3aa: CASSAPGLNTEAFF

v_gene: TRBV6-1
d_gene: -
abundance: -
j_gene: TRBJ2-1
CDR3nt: TGTGCCAGCACACCCCGGGGGAGGAGGTACAATGAGCAGTTCTTC
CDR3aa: CASTPRGRRYNEQFF

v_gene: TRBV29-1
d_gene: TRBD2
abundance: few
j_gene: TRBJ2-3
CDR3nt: TGCAGCGTCGGAGCGGGGGGACTCACAGATACGCAGTATTTT
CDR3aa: CSVGAGGLTDTQYF

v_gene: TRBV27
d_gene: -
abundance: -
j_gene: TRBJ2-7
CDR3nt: TGTGCCAGCAGTGCCTCTGGCCTTTTAGGCGAGCAGTACTTC
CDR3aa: CASSASGLLGEQYF

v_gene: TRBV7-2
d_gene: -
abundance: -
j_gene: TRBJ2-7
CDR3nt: TGTGCCAGCAGCTTAGCGGTATCCTACGAGCAGTACTTC
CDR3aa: CASSLAVSYEQYF

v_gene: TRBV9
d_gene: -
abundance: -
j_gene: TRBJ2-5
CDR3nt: TGTGCCAGCGGAACCTGGGAGACCCAGTACTTC
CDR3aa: CASGTWETQYF

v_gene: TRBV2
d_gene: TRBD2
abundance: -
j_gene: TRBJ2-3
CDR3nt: TGTGCCAGCAGGGGCGGGAGGGCCCCAGATACGCAGTATTTT
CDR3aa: CASRGGRAPDTQYF

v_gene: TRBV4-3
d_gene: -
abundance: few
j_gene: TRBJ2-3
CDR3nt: TGCGCCAGCAGCCAAGAATTTAGTCCTTTGGGTTCCGATACGCAGTATTTT
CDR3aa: CASSQEFSPLGSDTQYF

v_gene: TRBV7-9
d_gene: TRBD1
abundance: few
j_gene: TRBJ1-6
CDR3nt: TGTGCCAGCAGCTTACAGGGGGGAAATTCACCCCTCCACTTT
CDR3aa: CASSLQGGNSPLHF

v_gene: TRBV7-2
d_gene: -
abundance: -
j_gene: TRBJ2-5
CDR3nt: TGTGCCAGCAGCTTCCAGCTAGGGGGCCAAGAGACCCAGTACTTC
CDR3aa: CASSFQLGGQETQYF

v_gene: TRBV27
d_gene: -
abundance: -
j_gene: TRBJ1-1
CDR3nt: TGTGCCAGCAGTTTAGGGCCAGCGGGCACTGAAGCTTTCTTT
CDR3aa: CASSLGPAGTEAFF

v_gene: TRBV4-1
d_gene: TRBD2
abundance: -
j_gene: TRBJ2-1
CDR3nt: TGCGCCAGCAGCCCACTAGCGTCCAGGAGCTCCTACAATGAGCAGTTCTTC
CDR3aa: CASSPLASRSSYNEQFF

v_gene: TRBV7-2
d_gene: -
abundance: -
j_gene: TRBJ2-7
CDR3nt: TGTGCCAGCAGCGCCGTGGCGGCCTACGAGCAGTACTTC
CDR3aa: CASSAVAAYEQYF

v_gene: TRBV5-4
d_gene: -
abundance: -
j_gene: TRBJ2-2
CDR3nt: TGTGCCAGCAGCTTGCCGGGGATGGCCGGGGAGCTGTTTTTT
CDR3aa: CASSLPGMAGELFF

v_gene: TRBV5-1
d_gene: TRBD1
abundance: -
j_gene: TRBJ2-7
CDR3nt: TGCGCCAGCAGCTGGGACAGCCAATCGATCTACGAGCAGTACTTC
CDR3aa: CASSWDSQSIYEQYF

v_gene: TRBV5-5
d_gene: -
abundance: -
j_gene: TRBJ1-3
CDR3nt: TGTGCCAGCAGCCCTCCAGGACAGTCTGGAAACACCATATATTTT
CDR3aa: CASSPPGQSGNTIYF

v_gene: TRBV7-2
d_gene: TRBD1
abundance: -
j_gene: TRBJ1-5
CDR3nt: TGCGCCAGCAGCTTAGGGGACAGGGACAATCAGCCCCAGCATTTT
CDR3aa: CASSLGDRDNQPQHF

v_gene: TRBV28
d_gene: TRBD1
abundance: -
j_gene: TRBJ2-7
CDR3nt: TGTGCCAGCAAGTACAGGGGGCATTACGAGCAGTACTTC
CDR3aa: CASKYRGHYEQYF

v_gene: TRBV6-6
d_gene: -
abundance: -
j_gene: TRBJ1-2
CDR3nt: TGTGCCAGCGGCGGAGTAAACTATGGCTACACCTTC
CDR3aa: CASGGVNYGYTF

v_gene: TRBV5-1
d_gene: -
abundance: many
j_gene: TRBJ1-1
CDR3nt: TGCGCCAGCAGCTTTCTCCCTACCGATAAAGCCACTGAAGCTTTCTTT
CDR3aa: CASSFLPTDKATEAFF

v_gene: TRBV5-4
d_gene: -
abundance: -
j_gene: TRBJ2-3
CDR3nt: TGTGCCAGCAGCTTGGCCAGCACAGATACGCAGTATTTT
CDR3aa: CASSLASTDTQYF

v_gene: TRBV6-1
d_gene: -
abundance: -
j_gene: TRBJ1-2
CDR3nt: TGTGCCAGCAGTGCTGCCAGGGAGCTCTATGGCTACACCTTC
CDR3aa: CASSAARELYGYTF

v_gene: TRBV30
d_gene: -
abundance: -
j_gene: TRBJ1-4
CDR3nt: TGTGCCTGGGGGAGGACAGCACTGGGGATTGCAACTAATGAAAAACTGTTTTTT
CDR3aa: CAWGRTALGIATNEKLFF

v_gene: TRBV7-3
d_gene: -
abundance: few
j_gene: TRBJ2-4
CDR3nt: TGTGCCAGCAGCGAGACAGGTCGGAGCATTCAGTACTTC
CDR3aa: CASSETGRSIQYF

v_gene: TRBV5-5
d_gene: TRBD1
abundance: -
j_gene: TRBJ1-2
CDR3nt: TGTGCCAGCAGCTCCGGACAGGTTATCTATGGCTACACCTTC
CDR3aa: CASSSGQVIYGYTF

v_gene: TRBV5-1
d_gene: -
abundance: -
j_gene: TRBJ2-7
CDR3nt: TGCGCCAGCAGCTTGCAGGCAACTTACGAGCAGTACTTC
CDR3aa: CASSLQATYEQYF

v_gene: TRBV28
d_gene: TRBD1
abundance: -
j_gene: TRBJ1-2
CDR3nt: TGTGCCAGCAAGTCCGGACAGGGACGAAACTATGGCTACACCTTC
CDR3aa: CASKSGQGRNYGYTF

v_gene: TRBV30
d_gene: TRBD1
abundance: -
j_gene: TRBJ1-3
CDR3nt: TGTGCCGTCTTTAAAAGGGGGCTTGGAAACACCATATATTTT
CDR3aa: CAVFKRGLGNTIYF

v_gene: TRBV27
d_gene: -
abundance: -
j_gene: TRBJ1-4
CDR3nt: TGTGCCAGCTGTCCGTATCAGGATCGGGAAAAACTGTTTTTT
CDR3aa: CASCPYQDREKLFF

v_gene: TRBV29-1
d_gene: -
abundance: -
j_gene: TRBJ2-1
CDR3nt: TGCAGCGTTGAAGATCAAGCGGGCAATGAGCAGTTCTTC
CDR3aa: CSVEDQAGNEQFF

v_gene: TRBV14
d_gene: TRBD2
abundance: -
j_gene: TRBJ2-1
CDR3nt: TGTGCCAGCAGCCAAGGGACTAGCGGATTGAGCTCCTACAATGAGCAGTTCTTC
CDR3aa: CASSQGTSGLSSYNEQFF

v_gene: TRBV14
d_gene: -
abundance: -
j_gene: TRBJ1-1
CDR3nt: TGTGCCAGCAGCCAAGATAGATCGACAGCTGAAGCTTTCTTT
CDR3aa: CASSQDRSTAEAFF

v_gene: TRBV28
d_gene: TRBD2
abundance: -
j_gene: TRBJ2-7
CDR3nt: TGTGCCAGCAGTTTACCCCAGGGACTAGAGTACTTC
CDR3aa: CASSLPQGLEYF

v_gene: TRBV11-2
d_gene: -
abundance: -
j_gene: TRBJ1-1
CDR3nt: TGTGTCAGCAGCTTGGGTTTAGGGGAAGCTTTCTTT
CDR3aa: CVSSLGLGEAFF

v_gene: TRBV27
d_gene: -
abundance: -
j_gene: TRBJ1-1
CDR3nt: TGTGCCAGCAGTAGGATGACAGACCACACTGAAGCTTTCTTT
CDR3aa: CASSRMTDHTEAFF

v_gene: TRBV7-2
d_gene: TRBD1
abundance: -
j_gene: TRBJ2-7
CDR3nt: TGTGCCAGCAGCGCAGGACAGGGAAGAAGCTACGAGCAGTACTTC
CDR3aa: CASSAGQGRSYEQYF

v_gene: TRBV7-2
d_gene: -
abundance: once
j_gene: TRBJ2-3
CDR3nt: TGTGCCAGCAGCCCGACGGATATCAACACAGATACGCAGTATTTT
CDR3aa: CASSPTDINTDTQYF

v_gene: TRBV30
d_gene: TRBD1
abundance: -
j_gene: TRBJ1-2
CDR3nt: TGTGCCTGGAGGAAGGGAGGGGGCCGGGGCTACACCTTC
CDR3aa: CAWRKGGGRGYTF

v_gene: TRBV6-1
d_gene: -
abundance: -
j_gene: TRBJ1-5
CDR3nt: TGTGCCAGCAGTGCTCTCGGGGATTTTAATCAGCCCCAGCATTTT
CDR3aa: CASSALGDFNQPQHF

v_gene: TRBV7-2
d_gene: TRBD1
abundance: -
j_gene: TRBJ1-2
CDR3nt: TGTGCCAGCAGCTACGAGGGACAGACTAACTATGGCTACACCTTC
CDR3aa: CASSYEGQTNYGYTF